This T cell receptor (beta chain) stems from a study of cytomegalovirus exposure and HLA in healthy donors. Germline V gives CDR1 MDHEN, CDR2 SYDVKM. The CDR3 has 19 residues. The study, taken as a whole, reports: In a later analysis, TCR beta V- and J-gene trimming showed a link to a missense DCLRE1C variant. Later, TCR association rates were found to vary by HLA locus, highest for DRB1 and lowest for HLA-C. Of the V segments, some could not be distinguished, including TRBV6-2 and TRBV6-3, and were excluded. It was reported that TCR beta sequences correctly inferred the HLA-A and HLA-B alleles for most subjects.

Primers for the PCR totalled 60 Vbeta and 13 Jbeta. Here immunoSEQ multiplex PCR was the method, and the copy in TCRdb shows in-frame clones only, minus some. The sample includes 150,000 to 200,000 clones. In the case of this clone: No antigen is known for it.

This receptor was identified in a man between 25 and 39 years old in good health and CMV-seronegative. The rearrangement links TRBV28 to TRBJ2-5; 14 positions agree with TRBD2. The DNA end is more similar to TRBJ2-7, so the J call may be wrong. Sequenced material: PBMCs. Here the CDR3 reads CASSPGAPGLAGVKYEQYF. CDR3 sequence (DNA): TGTGCCAGCAGTCCCGGCGCCCCGGGACTAGCGGGAGTAAAGTACGAGCAGTACTTC.